The following is a TCR beta chain sequence with its context. Its matching antigen is unknown. This sample was included in a study of shared clonotypes between healthy human individuals. This table comes from immunoSEQ multiplex PCR, and its TCRdb copy is limited to in-frame clones, with some not included. The table includes around 2,000,000 clones, more than 85% detected once. Naive CD8 populations comprised CD45RO-negative cells positively selected for CCR7, excluding terminally differentiated effector memory CD45RA+ cells. V was clipped by 3 bases and J by 7 bases, with 15 bases between them. The CDR3 totals 15 residues. Per germline, CDR1 MNHEY and CDR2 SMNVEV (reference sequence). Study-wide findings and caveats: Compared with memory subsets, naive subsets generally had larger estimated richness.

Sequenced sample: naive CD8+ T cells from PBMCs. The sequence was collected from a man aged 18 to 29 in good health. Some clones in this sample may be carry-over from other donors' samples. The chain combines TRBV27 with TRBJ2-2; D is possibly TRBD1 (6 bases). CDR3 loop: CASSFSGESGGELFF. The CDR3 DNA reads TGTGCCAGCAGTTTTTCAGGGGAATCGGGCGGGGAGCTGTTTTTT.